This T cell receptor (beta chain) was found in a study of T cell clonotyping in hematopoietic cell transplantation. Points from the study as a whole: CD4 and CD8 repertoire contributions could not be separated without sorting.

Time point meaning: recipient sample about 28 days before transplant, after cytoreduction. Trimming removed 2 bases at V and 0 bases at J, with 6 bases between. Per germline, CDR1 SQVTM and CDR2 ANQGSEA. The CDR3 has 13 residues. Here immunoSEQ multiplex PCR was the method, and the copy in TCRdb shows in-frame clones only, minus some. The sample gives some 29,000 clones, approximately 86% of which show up once; around 1.8% is in the top ten. On this clone: Its antigen is not identified.

This receptor was obtained from a man in his forties with acute myeloid leukemia. Some clones in this sample may be carry-over from other donors' samples. The sample consisted of peripheral blood mononuclear cells, taken before stem cell transplant. The chain recombines TRBV29-1 with TRBJ2-3; unclear D gene. The CDR3 DNA reads as TGCAGCGTTGAACCCGTTAGCACAGATACGCAGTATTTT. Protein: CSVEPVSTDTQYF.